The 23 T cell receptor beta chains in this list originate from one sample, sequenced in a study of cytomegalovirus exposure and HLA in healthy donors. The PCR employed 60 Vbeta primers together with 13 Jbeta primers. Method: immunoSEQ multiplex PCR; TCRdb's copy keeps in-frame clones and lacks some. This sample carries about 180,000 clones, 80% to 85% of them seen once, and the ten largest clones take about 1%. The sample was PBMCs. These receptors all stem from a man aged 25 to 40 in good health and CMV-seronegative.

The V and J genes are TRBV7-3 and TRBJ2-7; no clear D. Trimming took 2 bases from V and 0 from J, leaving 11 bases between them. Germline lookup yields CDR1 SGHTA and CDR2 FQGTGA. CDR3 size: 15 residues. The CDR3 nucleotides read TGTGCCAGCAGCTTAGAGGCAGTTAGCTCCTACGAGCAGTACTTC. It is translated as CASSLEAVSSYEQYF.

The chain links TRBV28 to TRBJ1-5; D gene ambiguous. V shed 6 bases and J shed 4 bases, with 19 bases lying between them. This CDR3 spans 16 amino acids. Germline assignment: CDR1 MDHEN and CDR2 SYDVKM. The CDR3 nucleotides read TGTGCCAGCAGACCGGTCAGGTTATATAGGAATCAGCCCCAGCATTTT. This gives the protein CASRPVRLYRNQPQHF.

This clone appeared a single time. The chain is built from TRBV7-2 and TRBJ2-5; 10 nucleotides line up with TRBD2. V shed 1 base and J 5 bases; nucleotides not matched to a gene: 10. Germline CDR1 reads SGHTA; CDR2 reads FQGNSA. The CDR3 runs to 17 residues. CDR3 nucleotide sequence: TGTGCCAGCAGCTTAGTACCAGCGGGAGGGCCTGGGGAGACCCAGTACTTC. Translating gives CASSLVPAGGPGETQYF.

The gene calls are TRBV5-1 and TRBJ2-3; the match to TRBD1 covers 8 bases. J lost 6 bases, V lost 2 bases, and 11 bases had no gene match. Germline V gives CDR1 SGHRS, CDR2 YFSETQ. This CDR3 is built from 16 residues. The CDR3 DNA is TGCGCCAGCAGCTTCCGGACAGGGTATCGATCGGATACGCAGTATTTT. This sequence encodes CASSFRTGYRSDTQYF.

The chain employs TRBV27 and TRBJ2-1, with 10 bases matching TRBD1. Germline assignment: CDR1 MNHEY and CDR2 SMNVEV (reference sequence). Trimming removed 5 bases from V and 6 bases from J; junction bases left unmatched: 7. This CDR3 has 15 amino acids. The CDR3 sequence is CASSLRQGARNEQFF. In nucleotides, the CDR3 is TGTGCCAGCAGTCTCCGACAGGGGGCGCGCAATGAGCAGTTCTTC.

The rearrangement joins TRBV18 to TRBJ1-2, with TRBD1 identical over 8 bases. Germline V gene lookup returns CDR1 KGHSH and CDR2 LQKENI. The V and J ends lost 4 bases and 6 bases, in that order; junction bases with no gene match: 10. The CDR3 runs 15 residues. The CDR3 nucleotides are TGTGCCAGCTCACGACAAACAGGGGGACAGGATGGCTACACCTTC. As protein: CASSRQTGGQDGYTF.

This clone was observed a single time. V usage is TRBV29-1 and J usage is TRBJ1-1; weak D call: TRBD1 (5 bases). The CDR3 length is 12 residues. V dropped 6 bases and J dropped 6 bases, with 14 bases sitting between them. The V gene's germline CDR1 is SQVTM and CDR2 ANQGSEA. CDR3 bases: TGCAGCGTGTTAACAGGCGTGGCTGAAGCTTTCTTT. This sequence encodes CSVLTGVAEAFF. The full variable domain, in which reference TRBV29-1 and TRBJ1-1 provide the parts outside the CDR3, is SAVISQKPSRDICQRGTSLTIQCQVDSQVTMMFWYRQQPGQSLTLIATANQGSEATYESGFVIDKFPISRPNLTFSTLTVSNMSPEDSSIYLCSVLTGVAEAFFGQGTRLTVV.

The chain combines TRBV5-6 with TRBJ2-5, with TRBD2 identical over 9 bases. This CDR3 has 15 residues. Per the germline V gene, CDR1 is SGHDT and CDR2 is YYEEEE. The ends lost 4 bases at V and 4 bases at J; junction bases unmatched: 8. CDR3 coding DNA: TGTGCCAGCAGCGCCGTAGCGGGAGCCAGAGAGACCCAGTACTTC. It translates to CASSAVAGARETQYF. The whole variable domain, filled in from reference TRBV5-6 and TRBJ2-5, reads DAGVTQSPTHLIKTRGQQVTLRCSPKSGHDTVSWYQQALGQGPQFIFQYYEEEERQRGNFPDRFSGHQFPNYSSELNVNALLLGDSALYLCASSAVAGARETQYFGPGTRLLVL.

The DNA of the CDR3 is TGTGCCAGCAACAGACTAGCGGGACGGTCCCTCGGCGAGCAGTACTTC. This codes for CASNRLAGRSLGEQYF. The V and J genes are TRBV2 and TRBJ2-7, with 11 bases matching TRBD2. CDR1 and CDR2 from the germline V gene are SNHLY and FYNNEI. With 7 bases clipped from V and 6 bases from J, the junction kept 14 bases outside the gene matches. The CDR3 consists of 16 residues.

V is TRBV12-5 and J is TRBJ2-7; 7 nucleotides agree with TRBD1. Germline trimming cut 5 bases from V and 2 bases from J; bases unmatched to any gene: 9. CDR1 is LGHNT, CDR2 FRNRAP, per germline. This CDR3 has 15 amino acids. The CDR3 DNA follows: TGTGCTAGTGGTCCCCGACAGGGTATGACCTACGAGCAGTACTTC. This encodes CASGPRQGMTYEQYF.

This clone showed up just once. The chain uses TRBV28 and TRBJ2-2; a weak D match, TRBD1 (5 bases). The V gene lost 5 bases and the J gene lost 6 bases, with 13 bases spanning the gap. Germline V gives CDR1 MDHEN, CDR2 SYDVKM. The CDR3 has 14 residues. CDR3 region: CASSPTGEAGELFF. CDR3 coding DNA: TGTGCCAGCAGTCCCACAGGAGAGGCCGGGGAGCTGTTTTTT.

There are a few counts of this clone. This chain connects TRBV4-3 to TRBJ2-6; maybe TRBD1 (6 bases). V was shortened by 0 bases and J by 4 bases, with 10 bases between the two germline ends. CDR1 is LGHNA, CDR2 YSLEER, per germline. The CDR3 extends over 16 amino acids. The CDR3: CASSQDRGGGANVLTF. CDR3 sequence (DNA): TGCGCCAGCAGCCAAGACAGGGGCGGCGGGGCCAACGTCCTGACTTTC.

The chain uses TRBV6-4 and TRBJ1-1; 9 positions agree with TRBD1. Germline CDR1 MRHNA, CDR2 SNTAGT. The CDR3 totals 15 residues. Trimming removed 4 bases from V and 4 bases from J; junction bases left unmatched: 7. This CDR3 reads CASSAGTTGGTEAFF. The CDR3 nucleotides are TGTGCCAGCAGTGCCGGGACGACAGGGGGCACTGAAGCTTTCTTT.

The genes are TRBV21-1 and TRBJ2-6; the table's D gene call, TRBD2, was not cross checked with the DNA. TRBV21-1 is labeled a pseudogene. This CDR3 comprises 19 residues. The CDR3 loop reads CASSKVSSGGVSGANVLTF. The CDR3, as DNA: TGTGCCAGCAGCAAAGTAAGTAGCGGGGGGGTGTCTGGGGCCAACGTCCTGACTTTC.

The chain carries TRBV5-1 and TRBJ2-2; TRBD1 matches 9 bases. V shed 4 bases, J shed 4 bases, and the junction held 8 bases outside the gene matches. Germline CDR1 SGHRS, CDR2 YFSETQ. This CDR3 spans 16 amino acids. The chain's CDR3 is CASSPSGQGGTGELFF. CDR3 coding DNA: TGCGCCAGCAGCCCTTCGGGACAGGGTGGCACCGGGGAGCTGTTTTTT.

V usage is TRBV29-1 and J usage is TRBJ2-6; possibly TRBD1 for D (6 bases). The length of the CDR3 is 15 residues. Deletions cut 4 bases from V and 3 bases from J, with 13 bases between. Germline V gives CDR1 SQVTM, CDR2 ANQGSEA. The CDR3 is CSVVLGARGANVLTF. The CDR3 DNA reads as TGCAGCGTTGTATTGGGGGCTCGTGGGGCCAACGTCCTGACTTTC.

The table lists this clone with a count of one. The chain links TRBV9 to TRBJ2-5, with D possibly matching TRBD2 (6 bases). Per germline, CDR1 SGDLS and CDR2 YYNGEE. CDR3 length: 16 amino acids. V was trimmed by 0 bases and J by 0 bases, leaving 12 bases between them. CDR3 region: CASSVGARDYQETQYF. As DNA, the CDR3 is TGTGCCAGCAGCGTAGGGGCCAGGGACTACCAAGAGACCCAGTACTTC.

This chain links TRBV5-4 with TRBJ2-7, with D perhaps matching TRBD1 (7 bases). Per the germline V gene, CDR1 is SGHNT and CDR2 is YYREEE (reference sequence). The CDR3 is 17 amino acids. The ends were cut back, 3 bases at V and 1 base at J, with 20 bases in the middle. This CDR3 is CASSSMKDRAGSYEQYF. The CDR3 DNA reads as TGTGCCAGCAGCTCGATGAAAGACAGGGCGGGATCCTACGAGCAGTACTTC.

For this clone: The same CDR3 can be traced to other DNA sequences in this sample. V usage is TRBV9 and J usage is TRBJ2-1; D remains unclear. Germline V gene lookup returns CDR1 SGDLS and CDR2 YYNGEE. V gave up 1 base and J gave up 0 bases, with 5 bases separating them. The length of the CDR3 is 14 residues. CDR3 sequence reads: CASSVSSSYNEQFF. CDR3 DNA sequence: TGTGCCAGCAGCGTATCGAGCTCCTACAATGAGCAGTTCTTC. Filled out from reference TRBV9 and TRBJ2-1, the complete variable domain reads DSGVTQTPKHLITATGQRVTLRCSPRSGDLSVYWYQQSLDQGLQFLIQYYNGEERAKGNILERFSAQQFPDLHSELNLSSLELGDSALYFCASSVSSSYNEQFFGPGTRLTVL.

V is TRBV10-3 and J is TRBJ2-2, with 7 bases fitting TRBD1. The CDR3 extends over 16 amino acids. Per the germline V gene, CDR1 is ENHRY and CDR2 is SYGVKD. V trimming: 6 bases; J trimming: 5 bases; junction bases outside the gene matches: 12. This CDR3 is CAIRPPGQRNTGELFF. Written as DNA, the CDR3 is TGTGCCATCAGGCCTCCGGGACAGCGAAATACCGGGGAGCTGTTTTTT.

Concerning this clone: One end of the junction does not line up with germline, which may come from a read error. J is TRBJ2-2 and V is TRBV7-9; D remains ambiguous. CDR3 size: 13 residues. CDR1 is SEHNR and CDR2 is FQNEAQ in the germline V gene (reference sequence). The CDR3 here is CSSSLYQSGELFF. CDR3 nucleotide sequence: TGTTCCAGCAGCTTATATCAGTCCGGGGAGCTGTTTTTT.

V is TRBV6-1 and J is TRBJ2-5, with D uncertain. This CDR3 is 12 amino acids long. Trimming took off 5 bases at V and 5 bases at J, with 9 bases between the two ends. Germline V gives CDR1 MNHNS, CDR2 SASEGT. This CDR3 reads CASSRLGETQYF. CDR3 nucleotide sequence: TGTGCCAGCAGTCGGCTGGGCGAGACCCAGTACTTC.

The chain recombines TRBV5-1 with TRBJ2-3; TRBD1 matches at 9 bases. Germline V gene lookup returns CDR1 SGHRS and CDR2 YFSETQ. The CDR3 is 15 residues long. Trimming at V came to 1 base and at J to 4 bases, leaving 4 bases not matched to a gene. CDR3 sequence reads: CASSLRDREADTQYF. CDR3 bases: TGCGCCAGCAGCTTGAGGGACAGGGAAGCAGATACGCAGTATTTT.